The clone carrying this TCR beta chain was picked up many times. The antigen is not known. The CDR3 covers 15 residues. Looked up from germline, CDR1 is DFQATT and CDR2 is SNEGSKA (reference sequence). Trimming cost V 7 bases and J 2 bases, with 20 bases left between them. This sample was taken from a study of CD8+CD57+ T cells in acquired aplastic anemia. Study-level points and caveats: Patients did not significantly differ from controls in CD8+ Simpson's diversity.

Genomic DNA served as template for TCR beta VDJ and CDR3 profiling. TCRdb reprocessed the reads with MiXCR, giving one entry per CDR3 protein. The sample holds some 410,000 distinct CDR3 sequences, around 68% seen once. The sequence came from a human donor in good health, serving as a control. The chain uses TRBV20-1 and TRBJ2-5; perhaps TRBD1 as D (6 bases). Input material: sorted CD4+, CD8+, or CD8+CD57+ T cells (not recorded which) from PBMCs. CDR3 residues: CSVSPRQEFQETQYF. DNA of the CDR3: TGCAGTGTCTCTCCGCGACAGGAATTTCAAGAGACCCAGTACTTC.